This T cell receptor (beta chain) was identified during a study of T-cell reconstitution after alpha-beta-depleted transplantation in children. CDR3 size: 14 residues. Germline loops: CDR1 LNHNV, CDR2 YYDKDF (reference sequence). V gave up 1 base and J gave up 8 bases, with 12 bases separating them. A TCRbeta library incorporating unique molecular identifiers was prepared. TCRdb reprocessed the PCR reads via MiXCR and lists one record per CDR3 protein. The sample has fewer than 550,000 distinct CDR3 sequences, over 10% seen once. The sequencing here drew on PBMCs, mostly from graft donor cells, taken 180 days after TCRalphabeta/CD19-depleted stem cell transplant. The receptor's source is a female patient aged 2-9 years who had a stem cell transplant for aplastic anemia, so the T cells may come from the graft donor. J is TRBJ2-1 and V is TRBV15, with a tentative D call TRBD1 (5 bases). The CDR3 reads CATSRVRGRDEQFF. CDR3 nucleotide sequence: TGTGCCACCAGCAGAGTTAGGGGTCGAGATGAGCAGTTCTTC. Based on the CDR3 plus reference TRBV15 and TRBJ2-1, the full variable domain is DAMVIQNPRYQVTQFGKPVTLSCSQTLNHNVMYWYQQKSSQAPKLLFHYYDKDFNNEADTPDNFQSRRPNTSFCFLDIRSPGLGDTAMYLCATSRVRGRDEQFFGPGTRLTVL.